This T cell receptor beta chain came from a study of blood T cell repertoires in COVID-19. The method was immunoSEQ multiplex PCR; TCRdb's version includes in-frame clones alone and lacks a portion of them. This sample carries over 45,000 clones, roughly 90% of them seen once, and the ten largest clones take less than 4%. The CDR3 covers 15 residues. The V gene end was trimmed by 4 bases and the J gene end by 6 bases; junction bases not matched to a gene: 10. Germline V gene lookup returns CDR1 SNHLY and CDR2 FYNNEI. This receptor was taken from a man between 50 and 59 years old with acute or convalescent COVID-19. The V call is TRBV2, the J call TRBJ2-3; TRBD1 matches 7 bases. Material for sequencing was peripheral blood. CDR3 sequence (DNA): TGTGCCAGCAGTGGGGATCGGGACAGCGCGGATACGCAGTATTTT. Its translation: CASSGDRDSADTQYF.